The 26 T cell receptor beta chains presented below share a single source sample, sequenced in a study of shared clonotypes between healthy human individuals. Clones were read by immunoSEQ multiplex PCR, and TCRdb kept only the in-frame ones, dropping some. The table records 80,000 to 100,000 clones, 68% of them present only once. Sequenced input: memory CD8+ T cells sorted from blood. Sample subset: CD45RO+ cells pooled with CCR7-negative TemRA cells. The receptor source for this set is a man between 25 and 39 years old in good health.

This clone was detected only a few times. Here the CDR3 reads CASQGANTGELFF. The CDR3 DNA sequence: TGCGCCTCTCAGGGGGCGAACACCGGGGAGCTGTTTTTT. The chain joins TRBV10-1 to TRBJ2-2, with 7 nucleotides matching TRBD1. CDR3 length equals 13 residues. Germline loops: CDR1 WNHNN, CDR2 SYGVQD (reference sequence). The ends lost 11 bases at V and 0 bases at J; junction bases unmatched: 3.

This clone appeared a single time. The chain recombines TRBV4-3 with TRBJ2-5; TRBD1 matches at 7 bases. Looked up from germline, CDR1 is LGHNA and CDR2 is YSLEER. The CDR3 is made up of 18 amino acids. The V gene end was trimmed by 3 bases and the J gene end by 4 bases; junction bases not matched to a gene: 17. The CDR3 reads CASSQPLEGARRGETQYF. The DNA for the CDR3 is TGCGCCAGCAGCCAGCCTCTAGAGGGGGCACGACGGGGAGAGACCCAGTACTTC.

The rearrangement uses TRBV19 and TRBJ2-5, with 8 bases identical to TRBD1. Germline lookup yields CDR1 LNHDA and CDR2 SQIVND (reference sequence). With V trimmed by 6 bases and J by 3 bases, 6 bases remained unmatched. The CDR3 sequence is 14 residues long. The CDR3 DNA reads as TGTGCCAGTAGGCTGACAGGGGATGAAGAGACCCAGTACTTC. This gives the protein CASRLTGDEETQYF.

The CDR3 sequence is CASNGPASGNTEQYF. CDR3 coding DNA: TGTGCCAGCAACGGGCCCGCTAGCGGGAATACCGAGCAGTACTTC. The rearrangement joins TRBV25-1 to TRBJ2-7; 9 bases fit TRBD2. CDR3 length: 15 residues. The germline CDR1 and CDR2 sequences are MGHDK and SYGVNS. V shed 7 bases and J 6 bases; nucleotides not matched to a gene: 13.

This CDR3 is CASSQDPAPGPLPHEQYF. CDR3 coding DNA: TGCGCCAGCAGCCAAGATCCTGCCCCGGGCCCTTTGCCTCACGAGCAGTACTTC. This rearrangement joins TRBV4-1 to TRBJ2-7; no clear D. V was cut by 0 bases and J by 5 bases, with 23 bases left in between. The CDR3 consists of 18 residues. Germline CDR1 MGHRA, CDR2 YSYEKL.

V usage is TRBV7-9 and J usage is TRBJ2-5; tentative D call: TRBD1 (5 bases). Germline CDR1 and CDR2: SEHNR and FQNEAQ (reference sequence). V gave up 2 bases and J gave up 4 bases, with 17 bases separating them. The CDR3 length is 16 residues. The chain's CDR3 is CASSLIVGEVRETQYF. The CDR3 nucleotides read TGTGCCAGCAGCTTAATTGTAGGGGAAGTTAGAGAGACCCAGTACTTC.

This clone was seen at least ten times. V gene TRBV15 combines with J gene TRBJ2-3, with TRBD2 identical over 12 bases. The V and J ends lost 5 bases and 4 bases, in that order; junction bases with no gene match: 7. The germline CDR1 and CDR2 sequences are LNHNV and YYDKDF (reference sequence). The CDR3 sequence is 16 residues long. The CDR3 loop reads CATSAQLAGGADTQYF. The CDR3 nucleotides are TGTGCCACCAGCGCACAACTAGCGGGAGGCGCAGATACGCAGTATTTT.

Many counts were recorded for this clone. The rearrangement joins TRBV6-5 to TRBJ1-5; 10 bases match TRBD1. Trimming removed 7 bases from V and 5 bases from J; junction bases left unmatched: 5. CDR3 length: 14 amino acids. Looked up from germline, CDR1 is MNHEY and CDR2 is SVGAGI. The CDR3 bases are TGTGCCAGCACTAGGACAGGGGGGCATCAGCCCCAGCATTTT. Translation gives CASTRTGGHQPQHF.

V gene TRBV18 combines with J gene TRBJ2-2; D is perhaps TRBD1 (5 bases). V lost 3 bases, J lost 5 bases, and 7 bases lay in between. The germline V gene has CDR1 KGHSH and CDR2 LQKENI. The CDR3 sequence is 13 residues long. CDR3 DNA: TGTGCCAGCTCACCCAAGGGGACCGGGGAGCTGTTTTTT. Translating it yields CASSPKGTGELFF.

The chain recombines TRBV11-2 with TRBJ1-4; perhaps TRBD1 as D (6 bases). Per germline, CDR1 SGHAT and CDR2 FQNNGV. This CDR3 has 15 amino acids. The germline V and J ends were trimmed by 5 bases and 8 bases, with 18 bases remaining between them. The CDR3 here is CASSLNTGQGEKLFF. CDR3 nucleotide sequence: TGTGCCAGCAGCCTAAACACGGGACAAGGAGAAAAACTGTTTTTT.

This clone was detected only a few times. The chain combines TRBV28 with TRBJ1-1; possible D gene TRBD1, 6 bases. Deletions cut 7 bases from V and 5 bases from J, with 20 bases between. The V gene's germline CDR1 is MDHEN and CDR2 SYDVKM. The CDR3 contains 15 residues. For the CDR3, the DNA is TGTGCCAGCATCTCCGGGGGGGCCCTGAGGACTGAAGCTTTCTTT. It is translated as CASISGGALRTEAFF.

This clone was seen once. The V gene is TRBV29-1, the J gene TRBJ2-2, with TRBD2 identical over 9 bases. V shed 8 bases and J 6 bases; nucleotides not matched to a gene: 16. The CDR3 spans 16 residues. Germline lookup yields CDR1 SQVTM and CDR2 ANQGSEA. The CDR3: CSILLGGGRGAGELFF. The DNA for the CDR3 is TGCAGCATCCTCCTGGGGGGCGGGAGGGGAGCCGGGGAGCTGTTTTTT.

This clone has just one count. V gene TRBV7-2 combines with J gene TRBJ1-4; maybe TRBD1 (5 bases). Germline V gene data show CDR1 as SGHTA and CDR2 as FQGNSA. The CDR3 has 14 residues. Trimming removed 2 bases from V and 7 bases from J, with 11 bases in between. The CDR3: CASSLLGGIEKLFF. For the CDR3, the DNA is TGTGCCAGCAGCTTATTGGGGGGAATTGAAAAACTGTTTTTT.

This chain connects TRBV7-6 to TRBJ2-7; D call uncertain. The ends were cut back, 5 bases at V and 2 bases at J, with 10 bases in the middle. From germline, CDR1 is SGHVS and CDR2 FNYEAQ. The CDR3 sequence is 13 residues long. CDR3 amino acids: CASSHSETYEQYF. The CDR3 DNA is TGTGCCAGCAGCCACTCGGAAACCTACGAGCAGTACTTC.

The chain joins TRBV7-8 to TRBJ2-7, with 10 positions matching TRBD2. This CDR3 has 15 amino acids. With V trimmed by 0 bases and J by 3 bases, 2 bases remained unmatched. The germline V gene encodes CDR1 SGHVS and CDR2 FQNEAQ. CDR3 residues: CASSLALAGVYEQYF. The CDR3, as DNA: TGTGCCAGCAGCTTAGCCCTAGCGGGAGTCTACGAGCAGTACTTC.

The chain is built from TRBV28 and TRBJ2-7; 14 nucleotides agree with TRBD2. Trimming cost V 3 bases and J 3 bases; bases outside gene matches: 16. Germline lookup yields CDR1 MDHEN and CDR2 SYDVKM. The length of the CDR3 is 20 residues. This CDR3 is CASSFGQTGLAGALGYEQYF. CDR3 nucleotide sequence: TGTGCCAGCAGTTTTGGACAGACGGGACTAGCGGGAGCGCTCGGCTACGAGCAGTACTTC.

Here the CDR3 DNA reads TGTGCCAGCAGCAAGATTAATCAGCCCCAGCATTTT. Its protein is CASSKINQPQHF. The gene calls are TRBV6-1 and TRBJ1-5; D call uncertain. Between the trimmed V and J ends, which lost 6 bases and 4 bases, there was a span of 7 bases. CDR1 and CDR2 from the germline V gene are MNHNS and SASEGT. The CDR3 runs to 12 residues.

The rearrangement links TRBV2 to TRBJ2-2, with TRBD2 identical over 7 bases. Germline values: CDR1 SNHLY, CDR2 FYNNEI. The trim removed 0 bases at V and 7 bases at J, leaving 5 bases unmatched. This CDR3 spans 15 amino acids. The CDR3 DNA is TGTGCCAGCAGTGAAGCGGGAGGGCCGTTCGGGGAGCTGTTTTTT. Protein sequence: CASSEAGGPFGELFF.

The V call is TRBV7-2, the J call TRBJ2-7; TRBD2 matches 9 bases. V lost 5 bases and J lost 0; bases outside the gene matches: 5. This CDR3 has 15 amino acids. The germline gives CDR1 SGHTA, CDR2 FQGNSA. The CDR3: CASSIISGSSYEQYF. The CDR3 DNA reads TGTGCCAGCAGCATAATTAGCGGGAGCTCCTACGAGCAGTACTTC.

The V and J genes are TRBV30 and TRBJ1-4; 7 nucleotides line up with TRBD1. The V gene's germline CDR1 is GTSNPN and CDR2 SVGIG (reference sequence). Trimming cost V 0 bases and J 6 bases; bases outside gene matches: 16. CDR3 size: 18 residues. This CDR3 is CAWSVKSVVGTAHEKLFF. The DNA of the CDR3 is TGTGCCTGGAGTGTTAAGTCAGTCGTTGGGACAGCCCATGAAAAACTGTTTTTT.

The chain has TRBV28 and TRBJ2-7; TRBD2 is a possible D gene (5 bases). The CDR3 consists of 14 residues. Germline CDR1 and CDR2: MDHEN and SYDVKM. Between the trimmed V and J ends, which lost 2 bases and 4 bases, there was a span of 12 bases. The CDR3 is CASSLPGNLYEQYF. CDR3 nucleotides: TGTGCCAGCAGTTTACCCGGGAACTTATACGAGCAGTACTTC.

The rearrangement joins TRBV11-2 to TRBJ2-1; D call uncertain. Trimming pared 1 base from V and 6 bases from J, leaving 4 bases between. This CDR3 comprises 12 residues. The germline V gene has CDR1 SGHAT and CDR2 FQNNGV. CDR3 coding DNA: TGTGCCAGCAGCTTAGGACTCAATGAGCAGTTCTTC. It codes for CASSLGLNEQFF.

The chain recombines TRBV18 with TRBJ1-3; the match to TRBD1 covers 8 bases. Germline values: CDR1 KGHSH, CDR2 LQKENI. Trimming cost V 2 bases and J 3 bases; bases outside gene matches: 6. The CDR3 totals 16 residues. The CDR3 DNA sequence: TGTGCCAGCTCACCAAGCCAGGGGGCAGGTGGAAACACCATATATTTT. It yields the protein CASSPSQGAGGNTIYF.

This chain joins TRBV6-6 and TRBJ2-5, with D possibly matching TRBD1 (6 bases). V lost 2 bases to trimming and J lost 2 bases, with 12 bases between them. CDR3 length: 15 residues. CDR1 MNHNY and CDR2 SVGAGI come from the germline V gene (reference sequence). CDR3 in amino acids: CASSYNPGTQETQYF. DNA of the CDR3: TGTGCCAGCAGTTACAACCCTGGGACACAAGAGACCCAGTACTTC.

V usage is TRBV18 and J usage is TRBJ2-7; D is possibly TRBD1 (6 bases). Trimming shortened V by 6 bases and J by 2 bases, and 11 bases separated the two germline ends. The germline V gene encodes CDR1 KGHSH and CDR2 LQKENI. This CDR3 has 13 residues. The CDR3: CASSLDRTYEQYF. CDR3 in DNA: TGTGCCAGCTCGCTAGACAGGACCTACGAGCAGTACTTC.

The gene calls are TRBV18 and TRBJ2-7, with 8 nucleotides matching TRBD2. V lost 2 bases, J lost 3 bases, and 9 bases stayed unmatched. There are 16 residues in the CDR3. Looked up from germline, CDR1 is KGHSH and CDR2 is LQKENI. CDR3 in amino acids: CASSPAGTRTYYEQYF. Written as DNA, the CDR3 is TGTGCCAGCTCACCAGCCGGGACTAGGACATACTACGAGCAGTACTTC.